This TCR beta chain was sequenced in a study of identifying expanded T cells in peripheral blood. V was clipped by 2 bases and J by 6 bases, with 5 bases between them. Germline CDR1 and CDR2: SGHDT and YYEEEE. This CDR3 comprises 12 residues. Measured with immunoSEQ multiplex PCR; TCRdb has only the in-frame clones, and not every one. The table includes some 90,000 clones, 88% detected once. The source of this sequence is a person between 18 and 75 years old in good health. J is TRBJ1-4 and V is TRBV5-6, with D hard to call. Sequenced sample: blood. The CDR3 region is CASSLNYEKLFF. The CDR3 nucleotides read TGTGCCAGCAGCTTAAACTATGAAAAACTGTTTTTT.